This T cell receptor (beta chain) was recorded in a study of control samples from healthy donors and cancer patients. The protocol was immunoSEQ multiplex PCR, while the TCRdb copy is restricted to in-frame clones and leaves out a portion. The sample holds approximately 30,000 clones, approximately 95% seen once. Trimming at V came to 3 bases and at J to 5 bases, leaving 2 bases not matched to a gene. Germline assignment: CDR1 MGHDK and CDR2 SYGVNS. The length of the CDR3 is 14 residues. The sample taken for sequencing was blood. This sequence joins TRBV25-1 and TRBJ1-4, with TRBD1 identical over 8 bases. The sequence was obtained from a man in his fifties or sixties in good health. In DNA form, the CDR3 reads TGTGCCAGCAGTGACCAGGGGGCCAATGAAAAACTGTTTTTT. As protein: CASSDQGANEKLFF.